The entry that follows covers one T cell receptor beta chain sequence. What it recognizes is unknown. The sample originates from a study of graft-versus-host responses after intestinal transplantation. Study at large: In this cohort, recipients had multivisceral, liver-intestinal, or isolated intestinal transplants.

CDR3 size: 18 residues. Germline V gene sequence: CDR1 LNHDA, CDR2 SQIVND (reference sequence). V shed 2 bases, J shed 1 base, and the junction held 13 bases outside the gene matches. Study results and caveats: GvH clones turned up in recipient marrow; some had shown up first in ileum or blood. Early after transplant, HvG declines were associated with peak levels of circulating GvH clones.

The protocol was immunoSEQ multiplex PCR, while the TCRdb copy is restricted to in-frame clones and leaves out a portion. This table has tens of thousands of clones, roughly 91% appearing once. V gene TRBV19 combines with J gene TRBJ1-1, with 7 bases lining up with TRBD1. The sequencing here drew on unstimulated CD8+ T cells sorted from spleen or lymph node cells, taken before intestinal transplant. The source of this sequence is a human donor who received an intestinal transplant. The CDR3 here is CASSISLITGAENTEAFF. The CDR3 region has the DNA TGTGCCAGTAGTATAAGTCTAATTACAGGGGCTGAGAACACTGAAGCTTTCTTT.